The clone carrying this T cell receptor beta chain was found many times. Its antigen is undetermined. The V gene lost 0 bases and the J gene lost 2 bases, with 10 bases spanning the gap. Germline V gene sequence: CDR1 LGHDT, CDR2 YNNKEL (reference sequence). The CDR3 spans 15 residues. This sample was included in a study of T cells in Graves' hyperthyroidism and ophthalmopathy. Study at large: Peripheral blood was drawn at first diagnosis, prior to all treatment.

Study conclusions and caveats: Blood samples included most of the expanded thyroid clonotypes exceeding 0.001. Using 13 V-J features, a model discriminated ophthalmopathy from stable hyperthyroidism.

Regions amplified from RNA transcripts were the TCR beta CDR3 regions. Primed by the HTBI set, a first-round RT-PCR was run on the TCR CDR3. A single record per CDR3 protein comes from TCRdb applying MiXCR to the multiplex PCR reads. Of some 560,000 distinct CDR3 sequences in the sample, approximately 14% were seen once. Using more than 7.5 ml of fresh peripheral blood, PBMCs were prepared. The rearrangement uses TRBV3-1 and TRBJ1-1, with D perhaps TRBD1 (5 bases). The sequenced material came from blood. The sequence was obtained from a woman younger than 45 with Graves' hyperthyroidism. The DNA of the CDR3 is TGTGCCAGCAGCCAAGATGACAGCGTAAACACTGAAGCTTTCTTT. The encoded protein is CASSQDDSVNTEAFF.